This is a list of T cell receptor beta chains from one sample in a study of Graves' ophthalmopathy and Graves' hyperthyroidism. MiXCR was run by TCRdb on the multiplex PCR reads, yielding one entry per CDR3 protein. The sample records approximately 160,000 distinct CDR3 sequences, approximately 40% being singletons. The sample taken for sequencing was peripheral blood. Every receptor here comes from a man aged 25 to 45 with Graves' ophthalmopathy. CDR3s include the opening cysteine and the closing phenylalanine or tryptophan. Each record gives: J gene, V gene, D gene, clone size, CDR3 protein, CDR3 DNA. A D gene is named only where the DNA matches it firmly. Size tells how often a clone was seen (once, few, many) or the class of an expanded clone, and some rows leave it out.

j_gene: TRBJ1-2; v_gene: TRBV6-2/TRBV6-3; d_gene: -; abundance: -; CDR3aa: CASWNRITSYGYTF; CDR3nt: TGTGCCAGCTGGAACAGGATCACTTCTTATGGCTACACCTTC
j_gene: TRBJ2-7; v_gene: TRBV6-2/TRBV6-3; d_gene: TRBD1; abundance: many; CDR3aa: CASSTRDRVADEQYF; CDR3nt: TGTGCCAGCAGTACCAGGGACAGGGTGGCCGACGAGCAGTACTTC
j_gene: TRBJ1-5; v_gene: TRBV12-5; d_gene: -; abundance: -; CDR3aa: CASGLLHNQPQHF; CDR3nt: TGTGCTAGTGGTTTGCTACATAATCAGCCCCAGCATTTT
j_gene: TRBJ1-1; v_gene: TRBV12-3/TRBV12-4; d_gene: -; abundance: -; CDR3aa: CASSLEGSYTEAFF; CDR3nt: TGTGCCAGCAGTTTGGAAGGGTCCTACACTGAAGCTTTCTTT
j_gene: TRBJ2-7; v_gene: TRBV12-3/TRBV12-4; d_gene: TRBD1; abundance: many; CDR3aa: CASSPTGGKNEQYF; CDR3nt: TGTGCCAGCAGTCCGACAGGGGGCAAGAACGAGCAGTACTTC
j_gene: TRBJ2-7; v_gene: TRBV4-3; d_gene: -; abundance: many; CDR3aa: CASSPRMGAEKQYF; CDR3nt: TGCGCCAGCAGCCCAAGAATGGGGGCGGAAAAGCAGTACTTC
j_gene: TRBJ1-2; v_gene: TRBV30; d_gene: -; abundance: many; CDR3aa: CAWSVGISLGGYTF; CDR3nt: TGTGCCTGGAGTGTTGGGATTTCCTTAGGAGGCTACACCTTC
j_gene: TRBJ1-2; v_gene: TRBV9; d_gene: -; abundance: -; CDR3aa: CASQSNGGYTF; CDR3nt: TGTGCCAGCCAAAGCAATGGGGGCTACACCTTC
j_gene: TRBJ2-4; v_gene: TRBV30; d_gene: TRBD2; abundance: many; CDR3aa: CAWSPSGRVLFF; CDR3nt: TGTGCCTGGAGTCCTAGCGGGAGAGTCTTGTTCTTC
j_gene: TRBJ1-6; v_gene: TRBV28; d_gene: TRBD1; abundance: -; CDR3aa: CASSLPLLRQGNSPLHF; CDR3nt: TGTGCCAGCAGTTTACCCCTCCTTAGACAGGGAAATTCACCCCTCCACTTT
j_gene: TRBJ1-1; v_gene: TRBV7-8; d_gene: -; abundance: many; CDR3aa: CASSSGEGGWNTEAFF; CDR3nt: TGTGCCAGCAGTTCGGGGGAAGGGGGGTGGAACACTGAAGCTTTCTTT
j_gene: TRBJ1-5; v_gene: TRBV10-3; d_gene: -; abundance: -; CDR3aa: CAISGGGLEGPQHF; CDR3nt: TGTGCCATCAGTGGGGGCGGTCTGGAGGGGCCCCAGCATTTT
j_gene: TRBJ1-5; v_gene: TRBV5-1; d_gene: -; abundance: many; CDR3aa: CASSLDGPYQPQHF; CDR3nt: TGCGCCAGCAGCTTGGACGGGCCTTATCAGCCCCAGCATTTT
j_gene: TRBJ1-1; v_gene: TRBV7-2; d_gene: -; abundance: -; CDR3aa: CASSLYRWGESEAFF; CDR3nt: TGTGCCAGCAGTTTATACCGGTGGGGCGAGTCTGAAGCTTTCTTT
j_gene: TRBJ2-7; v_gene: TRBV4-3; d_gene: -; abundance: few; CDR3aa: CASSQDSFYEQYF; CDR3nt: TGCGCCAGCAGCCAGGACAGTTTCTACGAGCAGTACTTC
j_gene: TRBJ2-5; v_gene: TRBV28; d_gene: -; abundance: many; CDR3aa: CASRQETQYF; CDR3nt: TGTGCCAGCAGACAGGAGACCCAGTACTTC
j_gene: TRBJ1-5; v_gene: TRBV12-3/TRBV12-4; d_gene: -; abundance: -; CDR3aa: CASRRGSGQPQHF; CDR3nt: TGTGCCAGCAGAAGAGGTTCGGGGCAGCCCCAGCATTTT
j_gene: TRBJ2-7; v_gene: TRBV10-3; d_gene: -; abundance: -; CDR3aa: CAIGGPSQTYEQYF; CDR3nt: TGTGCCATCGGGGGACCATCCCAAACCTACGAGCAGTACTTC
j_gene: TRBJ2-7; v_gene: TRBV3-1; d_gene: TRBD2; abundance: many; CDR3aa: CASGLAGNSYEQYF; CDR3nt: TGTGCCAGCGGACTAGCGGGAAACTCCTACGAGCAGTACTTC
j_gene: TRBJ1-5; v_gene: TRBV6-2/TRBV6-3; d_gene: -; abundance: many; CDR3aa: CASSYWGSYSNQPQHF; CDR3nt: TGTGCCAGCAGTTACTGGGGCAGCTATAGCAATCAGCCCCAGCATTTT
j_gene: TRBJ2-5; v_gene: TRBV12-3/TRBV12-4; d_gene: -; abundance: many; CDR3aa: CASSLGEGVQETQYF; CDR3nt: TGTGCCAGCAGTTTAGGGGAAGGCGTCCAAGAGACCCAGTACTTC
j_gene: TRBJ2-3; v_gene: TRBV6-2/TRBV6-3; d_gene: TRBD2; abundance: many; CDR3aa: CASSGSETDTQYF; CDR3nt: TGTGCCAGTAGCGGGAGTGAAACAGATACGCAGTATTTT
j_gene: TRBJ1-2; v_gene: TRBV11-2; d_gene: -; abundance: -; CDR3aa: CASSSHKDPSNYGYTF; CDR3nt: TGTGCCAGCAGCTCCCATAAGGACCCGTCTAACTATGGCTACACCTTC
j_gene: TRBJ1-5; v_gene: TRBV7-2; d_gene: -; abundance: -; CDR3aa: CASSLVSGGAKPQHF; CDR3nt: TGTGCCAGCAGCTTAGTCTCCGGGGGCGCGAAGCCCCAGCATTTT
j_gene: TRBJ2-4; v_gene: TRBV11-2; d_gene: -; abundance: once; CDR3aa: CASSPTGTFLAKNIQYF; CDR3nt: TGTGCCAGCAGCCCGACTGGGACTTTTCTAGCCAAAAACATTCAGTACTTC
j_gene: TRBJ1-5; v_gene: TRBV28; d_gene: -; abundance: many; CDR3aa: CASSLWGGNQPQHF; CDR3nt: TGTGCCAGCAGTTTGTGGGGCGGCAATCAGCCCCAGCATTTT
j_gene: TRBJ1-6; v_gene: TRBV20-1; d_gene: TRBD1; abundance: many; CDR3aa: CSATDRNSPLHF; CDR3nt: TGCAGTGCCACGGACAGGAATTCACCCCTCCACTTT
j_gene: TRBJ1-5; v_gene: TRBV30; d_gene: -; abundance: many; CDR3aa: CAWSGTGINQPQHF; CDR3nt: TGTGCCTGGAGTGGTACAGGGATCAATCAGCCCCAGCATTTT
j_gene: TRBJ1-1; v_gene: TRBV18; d_gene: -; abundance: many; CDR3aa: CASSPRSSGNTEAFF; CDR3nt: TGTGCCAGCTCACCAAGGAGCAGTGGCAACACTGAAGCTTTCTTT
j_gene: TRBJ2-2; v_gene: TRBV11-3; d_gene: -; abundance: many; CDR3aa: CASSYQNTGELFF; CDR3nt: TGTGCCAGCAGCTACCAGAACACCGGGGAGCTGTTTTTT
j_gene: TRBJ2-2; v_gene: TRBV11-2; d_gene: TRBD1; abundance: many; CDR3aa: CATMDRTNTGELFF; CDR3nt: TGTGCCACTATGGACAGGACGAACACCGGGGAGCTGTTTTTT